This TCR beta chain was recovered during a study of vaccination and CD4 T cells after COVID-19. Across the whole study: Median time from COVID diagnosis to post-COVID sampling was under 120 days (35 to 161). As control conditions, cultures were given either a CEFX pool serving as positive control, an HIV-1 Nef pool, or no peptide at all. Study results and limitations: Relatively few convalescent patients were studied; early post-infection timepoints were not included.

Per germline, CDR1 SNHLY and CDR2 FYNNEI. This CDR3 region has 13 residues. The V end was cut by 3 bases, the J end by 5 bases, with 10 bases between. As for treatment: roughly 10-day PBMC culture with coronavirus spike peptide pools or control peptides (ViraFEST assay). Concerning this clonotype: What it recognizes is unknown.

The study sequenced cultured CD4+ T cell DNA using the Oncomine TCR Beta short-read assay. Using the QIAamp micro DNA kit, genomic DNA was extracted from the CD4+ T cells that had been cultured. TCRdb fed the PCR reads into MiXCR, producing one record per CDR3 protein. This repertoire shows some 14,000 distinct CDR3 sequences, about 61% found once; its top ten account for 6.5% to 9%. The source of this sequence is a human donor who had recovered from COVID-19. The chain recombines TRBV2 with TRBJ1-1; D is ambiguous. The sequenced sample consisted of CD4+ T cells from blood, cultured in vitro. The CDR3 bases are TGTGCCAGCAGTGAGGCAGGCCGGACTGAAGCTTTCTTT. Protein: CASSEAGRTEAFF.